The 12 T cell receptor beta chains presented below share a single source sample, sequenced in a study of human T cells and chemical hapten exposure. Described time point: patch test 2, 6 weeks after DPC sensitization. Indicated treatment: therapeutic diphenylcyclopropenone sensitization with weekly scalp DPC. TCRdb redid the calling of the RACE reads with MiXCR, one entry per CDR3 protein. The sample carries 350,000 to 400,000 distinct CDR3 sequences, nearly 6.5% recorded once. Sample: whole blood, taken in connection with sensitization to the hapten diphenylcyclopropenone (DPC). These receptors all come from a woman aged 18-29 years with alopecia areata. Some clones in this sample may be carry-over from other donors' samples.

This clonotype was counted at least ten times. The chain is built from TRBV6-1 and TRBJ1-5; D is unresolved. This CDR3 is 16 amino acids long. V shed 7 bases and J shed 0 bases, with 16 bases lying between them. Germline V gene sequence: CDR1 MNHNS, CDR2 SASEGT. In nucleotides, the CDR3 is TGTGCCAGCATATCCACAGCGGGGTATAGCAATCAGCCCCAGCATTTT. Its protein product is CASISTAGYSNQPQHF.

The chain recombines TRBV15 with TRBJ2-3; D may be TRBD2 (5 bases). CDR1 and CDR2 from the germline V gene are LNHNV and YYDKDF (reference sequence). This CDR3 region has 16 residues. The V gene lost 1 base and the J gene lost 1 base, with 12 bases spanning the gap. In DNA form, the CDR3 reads TGTGCCACCAGCAGAGTATCTACTAGTGGCACAGATACGCAGTATTTT. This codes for CATSRVSTSGTDTQYF.

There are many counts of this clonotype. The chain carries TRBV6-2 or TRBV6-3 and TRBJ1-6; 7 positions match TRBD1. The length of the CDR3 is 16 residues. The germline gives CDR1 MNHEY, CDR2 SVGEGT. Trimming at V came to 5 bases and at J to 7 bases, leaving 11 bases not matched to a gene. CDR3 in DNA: TGTGCCAGCAGTCCACTTACCGGGACAGAGAATTCACCCCTCCACTTT. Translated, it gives CASSPLTGTENSPLHF.

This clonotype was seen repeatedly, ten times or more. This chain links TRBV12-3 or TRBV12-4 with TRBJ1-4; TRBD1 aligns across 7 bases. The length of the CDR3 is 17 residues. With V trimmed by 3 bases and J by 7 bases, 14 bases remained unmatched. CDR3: CASSFHRGSWKGEKLFF. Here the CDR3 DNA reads TGTGCCAGCAGTTTCCACAGGGGAAGTTGGAAGGGTGAAAAACTGTTTTTT.

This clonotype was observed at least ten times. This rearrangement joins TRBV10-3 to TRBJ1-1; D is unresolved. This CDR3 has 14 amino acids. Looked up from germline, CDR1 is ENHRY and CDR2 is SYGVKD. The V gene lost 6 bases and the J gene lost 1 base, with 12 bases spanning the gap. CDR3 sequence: CAIRDHRPNTEAFF. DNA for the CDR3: TGTGCCATCAGGGATCACAGACCGAACACTGAAGCTTTCTTT.

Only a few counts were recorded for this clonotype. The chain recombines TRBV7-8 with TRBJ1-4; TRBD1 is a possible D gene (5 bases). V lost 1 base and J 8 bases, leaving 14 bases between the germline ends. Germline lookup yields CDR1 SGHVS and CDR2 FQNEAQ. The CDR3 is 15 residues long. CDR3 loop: CASSLGGREREKLFF. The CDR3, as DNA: TGTGCCAGCAGCTTAGGAGGCAGGGAGAGAGAAAAACTGTTTTTT.

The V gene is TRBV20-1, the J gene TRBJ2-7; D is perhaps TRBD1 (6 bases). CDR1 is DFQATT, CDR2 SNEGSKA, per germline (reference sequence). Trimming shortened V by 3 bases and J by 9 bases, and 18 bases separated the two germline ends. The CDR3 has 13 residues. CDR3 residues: CSASLAGDDGQYF. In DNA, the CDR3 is TGCAGTGCTAGTCTCGCAGGGGACGACGGGCAGTACTTC.

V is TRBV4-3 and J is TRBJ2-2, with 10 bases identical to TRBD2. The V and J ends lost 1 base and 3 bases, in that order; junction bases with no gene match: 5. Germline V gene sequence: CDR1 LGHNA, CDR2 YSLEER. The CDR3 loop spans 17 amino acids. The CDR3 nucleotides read TGCGCCAGCAGCCAAGTGGCCGGGACTAGCGACACCGGGGAGCTGTTTTTT. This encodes CASSQVAGTSDTGELFF.

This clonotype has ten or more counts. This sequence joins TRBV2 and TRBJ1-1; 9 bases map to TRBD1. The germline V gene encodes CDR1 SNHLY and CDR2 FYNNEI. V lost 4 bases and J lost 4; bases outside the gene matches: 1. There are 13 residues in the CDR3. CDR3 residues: CASSGQGGTEAFF. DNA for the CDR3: TGTGCCAGCAGTGGACAGGGGGGCACTGAAGCTTTCTTT.

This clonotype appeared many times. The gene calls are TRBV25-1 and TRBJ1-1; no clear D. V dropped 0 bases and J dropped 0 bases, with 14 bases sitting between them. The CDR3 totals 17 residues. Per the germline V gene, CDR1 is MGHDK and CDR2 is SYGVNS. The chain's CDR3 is CASSEYSAGSVNTEAFF. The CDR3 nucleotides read TGTGCCAGCAGTGAATATAGCGCAGGATCGGTGAACACTGAAGCTTTCTTT. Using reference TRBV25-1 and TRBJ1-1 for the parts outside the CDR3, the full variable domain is EADIYQTPRYLVIGTGKKITLECSQTMGHDKMYWYQQDPGMELHLIHYSYGVNSTEKGDLSSESTVSRIRTEHFPLTLESARPSHTSQYLCASSEYSAGSVNTEAFFGQGTRLTVV.

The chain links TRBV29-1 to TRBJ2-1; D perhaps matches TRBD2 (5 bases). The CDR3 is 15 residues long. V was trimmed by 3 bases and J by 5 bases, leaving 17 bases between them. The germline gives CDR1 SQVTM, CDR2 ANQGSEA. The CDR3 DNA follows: TGCAGCGTTGAGCCGTACGGGATTTGGGACAATGAGCAGTTCTTC. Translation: CSVEPYGIWDNEQFF.

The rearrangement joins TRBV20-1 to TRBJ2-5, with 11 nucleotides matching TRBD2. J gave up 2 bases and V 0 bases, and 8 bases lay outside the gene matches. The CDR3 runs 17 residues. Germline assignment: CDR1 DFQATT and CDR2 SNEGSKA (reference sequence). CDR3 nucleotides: TGCAGTGCTAGAGACCCCTCTAGCGGGGGGCAGCAAGAGACCCAGTACTTC. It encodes CSARDPSSGGQQETQYF.